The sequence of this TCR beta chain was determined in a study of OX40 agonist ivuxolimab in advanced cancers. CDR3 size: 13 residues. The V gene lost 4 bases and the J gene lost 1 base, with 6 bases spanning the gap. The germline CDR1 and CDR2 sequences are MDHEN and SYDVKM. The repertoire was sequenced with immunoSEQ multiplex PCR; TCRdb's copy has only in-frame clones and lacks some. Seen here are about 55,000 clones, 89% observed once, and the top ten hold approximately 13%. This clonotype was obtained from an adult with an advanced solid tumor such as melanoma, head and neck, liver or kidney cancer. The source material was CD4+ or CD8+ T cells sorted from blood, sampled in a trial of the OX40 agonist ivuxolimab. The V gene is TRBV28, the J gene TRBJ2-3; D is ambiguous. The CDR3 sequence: CASSSMGTDTQYF. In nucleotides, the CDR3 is TGTGCCAGCAGTTCCATGGGCACAGATACGCAGTATTTT. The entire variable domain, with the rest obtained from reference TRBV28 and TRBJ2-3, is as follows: DVKVTQSSRYLVKRTGEKVFLECVQDMDHENMFWYRQDPGLGLRLIYFSYDVKMKEKGDIPEGYSVSREKKERFSLILESASTNQTSMYLCASSSMGTDTQYFGPGTRLTVL.